There are a few counts of the clone carrying this TCR beta chain. Germline lookup yields CDR1 MNHNY and CDR2 SVGAGI (reference sequence). The CDR3 runs 17 residues. With 0 bases clipped from V and 2 bases from J, the junction kept 9 bases outside the gene matches. Next came a second PCR, run for about 6 to 12 cycles, which used a sample-barcoded 5' primer along with a J-beta primer mix. In TCRdb, the 5' RACE reads were re-called with MiXCR into one record per CDR3 protein. The data show approximately 960,000 distinct CDR3 sequences, 29% seen once. The record originates from a study of blood T cells in healthy people across ages. The same data also contributed to another study, on T cells of mothers and their children. That publication notes: Researchers put all of the extracted RNA into cDNA synthesis, using roughly 1.5 ug per 15 ul. M1S, a second-PCR primer, added sample barcodes and 2-4 random nucleotides.

The receptor's source is a woman between 40 and 55 years old in good health. The J gene is TRBJ1-2, the V gene TRBV6-6, with 7 bases that match TRBD1. Sequencing was done on a sample of blood. The CDR3 loop is CASSYSSAGQINYGYTF. CDR3 DNA sequence: TGTGCCAGCAGTTACTCGAGTGCGGGACAGATAAACTATGGCTACACCTTC.